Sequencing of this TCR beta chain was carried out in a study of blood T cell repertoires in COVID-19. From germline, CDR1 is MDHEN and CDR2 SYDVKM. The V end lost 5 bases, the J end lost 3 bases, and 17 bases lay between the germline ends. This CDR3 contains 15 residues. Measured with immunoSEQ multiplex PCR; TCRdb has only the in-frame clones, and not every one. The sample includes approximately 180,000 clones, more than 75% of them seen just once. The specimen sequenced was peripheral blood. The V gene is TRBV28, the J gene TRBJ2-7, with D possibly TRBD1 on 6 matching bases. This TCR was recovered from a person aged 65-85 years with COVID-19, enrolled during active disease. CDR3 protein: CASSEQGSTRYEQYF. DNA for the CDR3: TGTGCCAGCAGTGAACAGGGATCCACCCGCTACGAGCAGTACTTC.